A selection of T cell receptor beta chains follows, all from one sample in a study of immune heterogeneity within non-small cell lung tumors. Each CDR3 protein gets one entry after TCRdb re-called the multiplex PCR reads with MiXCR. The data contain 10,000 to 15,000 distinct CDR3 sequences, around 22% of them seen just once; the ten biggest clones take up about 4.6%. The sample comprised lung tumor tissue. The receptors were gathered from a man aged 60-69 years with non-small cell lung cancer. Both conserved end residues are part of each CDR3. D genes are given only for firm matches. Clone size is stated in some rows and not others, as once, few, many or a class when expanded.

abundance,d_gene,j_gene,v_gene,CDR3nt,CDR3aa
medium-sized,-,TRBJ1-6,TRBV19,TGTGCCAGTAGTACGGGACCGGGTAATTCACCCCTCCACTTT,CASSTGPGNSPLHF
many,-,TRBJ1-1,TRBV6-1,TGTGCCAGCAGTGTCCGAAGGAACACTGAAGCTTTCTTT,CASSVRRNTEAFF
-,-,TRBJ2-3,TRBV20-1,TGCAGCGTATGCTGCGACCACAGCACAGATACGCAGTATTTT,CSVCCDHSTDTQYF
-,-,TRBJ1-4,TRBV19,TGTGCCAGTAGTCGCGGACCGGGTCTCAATGAAAAACTGTTTTTT,CASSRGPGLNEKLFF
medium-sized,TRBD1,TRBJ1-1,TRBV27,TGTGCCAGCAGTCCCCTGTTGACAGGGATGAACACTGAAGCTTTCTTT,CASSPLLTGMNTEAFF
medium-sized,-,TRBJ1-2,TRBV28,TGTGCCAGTCTAGAGGGCGTCTATGGCTACACCTTC,CASLEGVYGYTF
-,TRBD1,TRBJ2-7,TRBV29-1,TGCAGCGCGGAAACCGGGACAGGGGGCCACGAGCAGTACTTC,CSAETGTGGHEQYF
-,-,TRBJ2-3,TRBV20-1,TGCAGTGCTAGGGACCCCGGTTTCGGCGGGTGGATGGCTGATACGCAGTATTTT,CSARDPGFGGWMADTQYF
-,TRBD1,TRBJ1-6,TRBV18,TGTGCCAGCTCACCTTTGATCCCCCTGGGGACAGGGGATTCACCCCTCCACTTT,CASSPLIPLGTGDSPLHF
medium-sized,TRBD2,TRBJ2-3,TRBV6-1,TGTGCCAGCAGGAGGGAGGCCGGGACTAGCGGGTTCACAGATACGCAGTATTTT,CASRREAGTSGFTDTQYF
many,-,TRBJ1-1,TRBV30,TGTGCCTGGAGACTGGACGCTGGCACTGAAGCTTTCTTT,CAWRLDAGTEAFF
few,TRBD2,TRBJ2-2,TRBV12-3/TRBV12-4,TGTGCCAGCAGTTCCGGACTAGCGGGAGCCCCGGGGGCCGGGGAGCTGTTTTTT,CASSSGLAGAPGAGELFF
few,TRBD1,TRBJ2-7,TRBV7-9,TGTGCCAGCAGCACTGGGACAGGGGTTGGCTACGAGCAGTACTTC,CASSTGTGVGYEQYF
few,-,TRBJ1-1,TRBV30,TGTGCCTGGAGGGGGGGGACGTTCACTGAAGCTTTCTTT,CAWRGGTFTEAFF
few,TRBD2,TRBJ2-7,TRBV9,TGTGCCAGCAGCGCATCCGGGACTAGCGGGACTGGGATTTCCTTC,CASSASGTSGTGISF
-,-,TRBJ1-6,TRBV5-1,TGCGCCAGCAGCTTGGCCAGGCATTCACCCCTCCACTTT,CASSLARHSPLHF
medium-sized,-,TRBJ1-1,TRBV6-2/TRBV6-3,TGTGCCAGCAGTTACGAGGATTACACTGAAGCTTTCTTT,CASSYEDYTEAFF
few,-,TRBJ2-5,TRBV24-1,TGTGCCACCAGTGAGCCGGTAGGAGAGACCCAGTACTTC,CATSEPVGETQYF
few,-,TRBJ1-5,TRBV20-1,TGCAGTGCTAGGGCCCTCGGGGGCAATCAGCCCCAGCATTTT,CSARALGGNQPQHF
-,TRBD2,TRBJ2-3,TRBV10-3,TGTGCCATCAGTAGCGGGAGTCCCACAGATACGCAGTATTTT,CAISSGSPTDTQYF
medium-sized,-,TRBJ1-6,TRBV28,TGTGCCAGCCGTAGGGATTATAATTCACCCCTCCACTTT,CASRRDYNSPLHF
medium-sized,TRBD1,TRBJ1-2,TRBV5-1,TGCGCCAGCAGCACGTCGGGCCAGGGGGCAGGGGGCTACACCTTC,CASSTSGQGAGGYTF
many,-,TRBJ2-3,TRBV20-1,TGCAGTGCTAGAGATTGGAGGGAGAACACAGATACGCAGTATTTT,CSARDWRENTDTQYF
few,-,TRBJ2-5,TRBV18,TGTGCCAGCTCACCAGGGGCGGGGCAAGAGACCCAGTACTTC,CASSPGAGQETQYF
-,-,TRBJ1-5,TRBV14,TGTGCCAGCAGCCAGGGGCGAGACGGCCAGCCCCAGCATTTT,CASSQGRDGQPQHF
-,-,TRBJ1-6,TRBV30,TGTGCCTGGAGTGTACACAGGACTTTCCGTAATTCACCCCTCCACTTT,CAWSVHRTFRNSPLHF
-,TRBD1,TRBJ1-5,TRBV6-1,TGTGCCAGCAGGACAGGGGGCGGCAATCAGCCCCAGCATTTT,CASRTGGGNQPQHF
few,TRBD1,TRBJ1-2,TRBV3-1,TGTGCCAGCAGCCAAGATCGACAGGGGGCTTGGGGCTACACCTTC,CASSQDRQGAWGYTF
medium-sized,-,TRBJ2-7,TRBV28,TGTGCCAGCAGGATCCGGACAGCCGGCTATGGCGAGCAGTACTTC,CASRIRTAGYGEQYF
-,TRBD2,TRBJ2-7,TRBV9,TGTGCCAGCAGCCCGCGGCCATCTAGCGGGAGCTACGAGCAGTACTTC,CASSPRPSSGSYEQYF
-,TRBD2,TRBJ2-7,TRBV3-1,TGTGCCAGCAGCCGGGCTAGCGGGAGATCCTACGAGCAGTACTTC,CASSRASGRSYEQYF
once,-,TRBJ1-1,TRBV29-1,TGCAGAGCCCCAGACACTGAAGCTTTCTTT,CRAPDTEAFF
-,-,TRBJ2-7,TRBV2,TGTGCCAGCAGGGCGGATACCTACGAGCAGTACTTC,CASRADTYEQYF
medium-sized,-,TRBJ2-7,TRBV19,TGTGCCAGTAGTATTGGTGTGGAGGGCGAGCAGTACTTC,CASSIGVEGEQYF
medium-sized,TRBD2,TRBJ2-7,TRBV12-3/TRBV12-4,TGTGCCAGCAGTTTACGTTCTAGCGGATCCTACGAGCAGTACTTC,CASSLRSSGSYEQYF
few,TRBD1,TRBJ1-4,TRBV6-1,TGTGCCAGCATTCAGGGGGAGAGTTGGGAAAAACTGTTTTTT,CASIQGESWEKLFF
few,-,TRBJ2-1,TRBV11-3,TGTGCCAGCAGCTTAGCAGGGGCATTCTACAATGAGCAGTTCTTC,CASSLAGAFYNEQFF
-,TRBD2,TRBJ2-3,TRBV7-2,TGTGCCAGCAGCTTAGGGATAGCGGGAGGCACAGATACGCAGTATTTT,CASSLGIAGGTDTQYF
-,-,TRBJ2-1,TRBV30,TGTGCCTGGAGTGTAGTGGCCTACAATGAGCAGTTCTTC,CAWSVVAYNEQFF
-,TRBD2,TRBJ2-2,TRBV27,TGTGCCAGCAGCCCTTATCAGCCGGGACTAGGTAGTGTGTACACCGGGGAGCTGTTTTTT,CASSPYQPGLGSVYTGELFF
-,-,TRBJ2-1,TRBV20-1,TGCAGTGCTAGGGGCAGGGGCAAAGATGAGCAGTTCTTC,CSARGRGKDEQFF
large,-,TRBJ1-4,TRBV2,TGTGCCAGCACGCCGCACCTTAATGAAAAACTGTTTTTT,CASTPHLNEKLFF
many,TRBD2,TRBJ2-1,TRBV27,TGTGCCAGCAGGTTACGAGCTAGCGGGAGGTACAATGAGCAGTTCTTC,CASRLRASGRYNEQFF